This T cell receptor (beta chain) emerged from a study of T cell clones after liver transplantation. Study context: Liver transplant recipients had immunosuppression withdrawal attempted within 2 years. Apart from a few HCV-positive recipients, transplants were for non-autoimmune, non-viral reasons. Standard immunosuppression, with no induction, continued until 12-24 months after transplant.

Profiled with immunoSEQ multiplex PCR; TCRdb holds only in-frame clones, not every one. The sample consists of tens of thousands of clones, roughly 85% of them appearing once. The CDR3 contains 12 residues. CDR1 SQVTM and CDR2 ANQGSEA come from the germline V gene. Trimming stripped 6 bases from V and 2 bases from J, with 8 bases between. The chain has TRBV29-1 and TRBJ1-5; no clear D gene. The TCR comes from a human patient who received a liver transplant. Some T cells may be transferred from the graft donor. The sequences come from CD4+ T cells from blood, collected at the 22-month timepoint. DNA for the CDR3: TGCAGCGTCTCAAGTGGCAATCAGCCCCAGCATTTT. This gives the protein CSVSSGNQPQHF.